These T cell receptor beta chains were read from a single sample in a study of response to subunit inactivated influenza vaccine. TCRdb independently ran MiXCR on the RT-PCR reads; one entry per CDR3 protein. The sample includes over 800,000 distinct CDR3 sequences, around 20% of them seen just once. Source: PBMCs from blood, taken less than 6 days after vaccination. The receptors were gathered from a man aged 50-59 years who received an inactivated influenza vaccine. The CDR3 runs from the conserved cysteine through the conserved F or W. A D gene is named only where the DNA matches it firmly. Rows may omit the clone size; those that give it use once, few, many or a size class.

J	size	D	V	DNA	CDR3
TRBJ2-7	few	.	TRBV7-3	TGTGCCAGCAGCTCCGACTCGGGCGGGGAGCAGTACTTC	CASSSDSGGEQYF
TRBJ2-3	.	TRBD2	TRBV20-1	TGCAGTGCTAGACGCGTGTTAGCGGGAGGCTTATCAGATACGCTGTATTTT	CSARRVLAGGLSDTLYF
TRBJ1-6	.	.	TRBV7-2	TGTGCCAGCAGCCCTGGGGGGGATAATTCACCCCTCCACTTT	CASSPGGDNSPLHF
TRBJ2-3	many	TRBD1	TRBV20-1	TGCAGTGCTAGACAGGGGGTGGGTACGCAGTATTTT	CSARQGVGTQYF
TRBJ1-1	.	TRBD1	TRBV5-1	TGCGCCAGCAGCTGGACAGGGCGATGGGCTGAAGCTTTCTTT	CASSWTGRWAEAFF
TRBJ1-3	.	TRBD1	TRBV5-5	TGTGCCAGCAGCTCCTCTACAGGGGGCGCGAGAAACACCATATATTTT	CASSSSTGGARNTIYF
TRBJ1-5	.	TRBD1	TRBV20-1	TGCAGTGCCCGGAGACAGGGTCTCAATAGCAATCAGCCCCAGCATTTT	CSARRQGLNSNQPQHF
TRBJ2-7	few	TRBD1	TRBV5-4	TGTGCCAGCAGCTACCCCGGGACAGGGAGCCACGAGCAGTACTTC	CASSYPGTGSHEQYF
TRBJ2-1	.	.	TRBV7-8	TGTGCCAGCAGCGCGATGACTAGTTATAATGAGCAGTTCTTC	CASSAMTSYNEQFF
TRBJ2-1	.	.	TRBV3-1	TGTGCCAGCAGCTCGGGACTCCCCTACAATGAGCAGTTCTTC	CASSSGLPYNEQFF
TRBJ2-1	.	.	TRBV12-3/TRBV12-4	TGTGCCAGCAGTTTAAGGGGGGTTAATGAGCAGTTCTTC	CASSLRGVNEQFF